A selection of T cell receptor beta chains follows, all from one sample in a study of blood T cell repertoires in COVID-19. Some clones are missing from TCRdb's copy, which holds only in-frame ones; the method was immunoSEQ multiplex PCR. The sample lists 95,000 to 150,000 clones, about nine tenths occurring once. The sequenced sample was peripheral blood. Receptor source: a man aged 35 to 55 with acute or convalescent COVID-19. Each CDR3 is given with its conserved first and last residue. D genes are given only for firm matches. For some rows the clone size is stated as once, few or many, or as a class when expanded; others skip it.

TRBJ1-6	TRBD1	NA	TRBV5-1	CASSSRRDSSYNSPLHF	TGCGCCAGCAGCTCGAGAAGGGACAGCTCCTATAATTCACCCCTCCACTTT
TRBJ2-3	TRBD2	few	TRBV5-4	CASSAAGGTDTQYF	TGTGCCAGCAGTGCAGCGGGGGGCACAGATACGCAGTATTTT
TRBJ1-1	NA	NA	TRBV7-9	CASSLWLNTEAFF	TGTGCCAGCAGCTTGTGGCTGAACACTGAAGCTTTCTTT
TRBJ1-2	TRBD1	NA	TRBV5-4	CASSLGQGANYGYTF	TGTGCCAGCAGCTTGGGACAGGGGGCGAACTATGGCTACACCTTC
TRBJ1-4	NA	once	TRBV5-8	CASSLSGVDEKLFF	TGTGCCAGCAGCCTGTCGGGGGTTGATGAAAAACTGTTTTTT
TRBJ2-2	NA	NA	TRBV6-5	CASSLSGKYTGELFF	TGTGCCAGCAGCCTGTCGGGAAAATACACCGGGGAGCTGTTTTTT
TRBJ1-2	TRBD1	few	TRBV6-6	CASSLGPDRGSGYTF	TGTGCCAGCAGCCTAGGGCCGGACAGGGGCAGTGGCTACACCTTC
TRBJ2-7	TRBD2	once	TRBV14	CASSRLAGGLHEQYF	TGTGCCAGCAGCAGACTAGCGGGAGGGCTCCACGAGCAGTACTTC
TRBJ1-5	TRBD1	NA	TRBV10-3	CAISTTGGNQPQHF	TGTGCCATCAGCACGACAGGGGGCAATCAGCCCCAGCATTTT
TRBJ1-2	TRBD1	NA	TRBV19	CASSIQGGRGYTF	TGTGCCAGTAGTATACAAGGGGGCCGTGGCTACACCTTC
TRBJ2-1	NA	NA	TRBV11-3	CASSLTSNNEQFF	TGTGCCAGCAGCCTTACTAGTAACAATGAGCAGTTCTTC
TRBJ2-6	NA	once	TRBV5-4	CASSPMGTYSGANVLTF	TGTGCCAGCAGCCCTATGGGGACTTACTCTGGGGCCAACGTCCTGACTTTC
TRBJ2-7	TRBD1	NA	TRBV4-1	CASSETGGPYEQYF	TGCGCCAGCAGCGAGACAGGGGGACCCTACGAGCAGTACTTC
TRBJ1-1	TRBD1	NA	TRBV27	CASSPGDSYMNTEAFF	TGTGCCAGCAGTCCAGGGGACAGCTATATGAACACTGAAGCTTTCTTT
TRBJ2-1	TRBD2	NA	TRBV6-5	CASSSIAGGGYNEQFF	TGTGCCAGCAGTTCAATAGCGGGAGGGGGCTACAATGAGCAGTTCTTC
TRBJ1-3	NA	NA	TRBV4-1	CASSQLDFPSGNTIYF	TGCGCCAGCAGCCAATTGGACTTTCCCTCTGGAAACACCATATATTTT
TRBJ2-7	NA	NA	TRBV11-2	CASSPHGPRRHEQYF	TGTGCCAGCAGCCCCCACGGCCCTAGGAGACACGAGCAGTACTTC
TRBJ2-2	TRBD1	NA	TRBV4-3	CASSPDRGPTGELFF	TGCGCCAGCAGCCCCGACAGGGGGCCCACCGGGGAGCTGTTTTTT
TRBJ2-3	TRBD2	NA	TRBV19	CAVERGPDTQYF	TGTGCCGTAGAGCGGGGTCCAGATACGCAGTATTTT
TRBJ1-2	NA	NA	TRBV6-2/TRBV6-3	CASRYPQERMDYTF	TGTGCCAGCAGGTACCCACAGGAAAGGATGGACTACACCTTC
TRBJ2-2	NA	NA	TRBV27	CATNSRESGELFF	TGTGCCACCAATTCGAGGGAGTCCGGGGAGCTGTTTTTT
TRBJ1-4	NA	NA	TRBV2	CASGSGARDEKLFF	TGTGCCAGCGGATCAGGGGCGAGGGATGAAAAACTGTTTTTT
TRBJ2-5	TRBD2	once	TRBV2	CASSPGTREETQYF	TGTGCCAGCAGCCCCGGGACTAGGGAAGAGACCCAGTACTTC
TRBJ1-1	TRBD1	few	TRBV7-9	CASSPGTGVTEAFF	TGTGCCAGCAGCCCAGGGACAGGGGTCACTGAAGCTTTCTTT
TRBJ2-5	TRBD2	NA	TRBV5-1	CASSLVPASGETQYF	TGCGCCAGCAGCTTGGTCCCCGCTAGCGGAGAGACCCAGTACTTC
TRBJ1-2	TRBD1	NA	TRBV5-1	CASSRDHDREGYTF	TGCGCCAGCAGCCGGGACCATGACAGGGAAGGCTACACCTTC
TRBJ1-4	NA	NA	TRBV5-8	CASSWGVRRKNEKLFF	TGTGCCAGCAGCTGGGGGGTCCGGAGAAAAAATGAAAAACTGTTTTTT
TRBJ2-5	TRBD2	NA	TRBV11-1	CASSRLAGPETQYF	TGTGCCAGCAGTCGGCTAGCGGGGCCAGAGACCCAGTACTTC
TRBJ1-1	NA	NA	TRBV9	CASSPPGAAWGTEAFF	TGTGCCAGCAGCCCCCCGGGAGCGGCGTGGGGCACTGAAGCTTTCTTT
TRBJ2-7	TRBD1	NA	TRBV30	CACLSGTVYEQYF	TGTGCCTGCCTATCCGGGACAGTATACGAGCAGTACTTC
TRBJ2-3	TRBD2	NA	TRBV27	CASSPIRLAGSPDTQYF	TGTGCCAGCAGTCCGATCCGACTAGCGGGGAGCCCAGATACGCAGTATTTT
TRBJ1-2	NA	once	TRBV12-3/TRBV12-4	CASSSGTSRGYTF	TGTGCCAGCAGTTCAGGGACATCAAGAGGCTACACCTTC
TRBJ1-1	TRBD1	NA	TRBV5-6	CASSFDRGGRNTEAFF	TGTGCCAGCAGCTTCGACAGGGGTGGGAGAAACACTGAAGCTTTCTTT
TRBJ2-7	NA	NA	TRBV6-5	CASSSSTGYPYEQYF	TGTGCCAGCAGTTCCTCGACAGGCTATCCCTACGAGCAGTACTTC
TRBJ2-3	NA	NA	TRBV5-1	CASSFLGGPDTQYF	TGCGCCAGCAGCTTTTTGGGGGGTCCAGATACGCAGTATTTT
TRBJ1-2	TRBD1	NA	TRBV12-3/TRBV12-4	CASSSGQSGYTF	TGTGCCAGCAGTTCGGGACAGTCTGGCTACACCTTC
TRBJ2-7	TRBD1	NA	TRBV6-6	CASSYEGAYEQYF	TGTGCCAGCAGTTACGAGGGGGCGTACGAGCAGTACTTC
TRBJ1-1	NA	NA	TRBV12-3/TRBV12-4	CASSLIRAAAFF	TGTGCCAGCAGTTTAATCAGGGCCGCGGCTTTCTTT
TRBJ2-2	TRBD2	NA	TRBV11-2	CASSLTTLAGGRVTGELFF	TGTGCCAGCAGCTTAACTACCCTAGCGGGAGGGCGGGTCACCGGGGAGCTGTTTTTT
TRBJ2-7	TRBD1	NA	TRBV12-5	CASGWTGAVEQYF	TGTGCTAGTGGCTGGACAGGCGCCGTTGAGCAGTACTTC
TRBJ1-3	NA	NA	TRBV19	CAAAGALGNTIYF	TGTGCCGCTGCAGGGGCGCTTGGAAACACCATATATTTT
TRBJ2-2	TRBD1	NA	TRBV7-9	CASSRDRANTGELFF	TGTGCCAGCAGCCGTGACAGGGCGAACACCGGGGAGCTGTTTTTT
TRBJ1-1	NA	NA	TRBV30	CAWSVVGYRERTEAFF	TGTGCCTGGAGTGTAGTCGGTTACAGGGAGAGGACTGAAGCTTTCTTT
TRBJ2-1	NA	NA	TRBV7-2	CASSLGLAIGDNEQFF	TGTGCCAGCAGCTTAGGCTTAGCGATTGGGGACAATGAGCAGTTCTTC
TRBJ1-2	TRBD1	NA	TRBV10-3	CAISGGTDPYGYTF	TGTGCCATCAGTGGCGGGACAGACCCCTATGGCTACACCTTC
TRBJ2-3	TRBD2	once	TRBV4-1	CATGAGGPITDTQYF	TGCGCCACCGGGGCGGGGGGCCCGATCACAGATACGCAGTATTTT
TRBJ1-5	NA	few	TRBV6-1	CASSELSGRGNQPQHF	TGTGCCAGCAGTGAATTGAGCGGGAGGGGCAATCAGCCCCAGCATTTT
TRBJ1-1	TRBD1	NA	TRBV2	CASKGTGNTEAFF	TGTGCCAGCAAAGGGACAGGGAACACTGAAGCTTTCTTT
TRBJ2-1	TRBD2	NA	TRBV7-9	CASSPWTSGDNEQFF	TGTGCCAGCAGCCCGTGGACTAGCGGGGACAATGAGCAGTTCTTC
TRBJ1-2	TRBD1	once	TRBV30	CAWGTGDYGYTF	TGTGCCTGGGGGACAGGGGACTATGGCTACACCTTC
TRBJ2-3	NA	NA	TRBV7-2	CASSLRAGRTDTQYF	TGTGCCAGCAGCTTACGGGCGGGACGCACAGATACGCAGTATTTT
TRBJ2-2	TRBD1	NA	TRBV19	CASSMDRRNTGELFF	TGTGCCAGTAGTATGGACAGGAGAAACACCGGGGAGCTGTTTTTT
TRBJ1-3	TRBD1	NA	TRBV15	CATRRQGNSGNTIYF	TGTGCCACCAGGCGACAGGGCAACTCTGGAAACACCATATATTTT
TRBJ1-2	NA	NA	TRBV30	CAWSVILPGDNYGYTF	TGTGCCTGGAGTGTAATATTGCCAGGGGATAACTATGGCTACACCTTC
TRBJ1-2	TRBD1	NA	TRBV6-2/TRBV6-3	CASNPTGDYGYTF	TGTGCCAGCAACCCGACAGGGGACTATGGCTACACCTTC
TRBJ2-1	TRBD2	NA	TRBV11-2	CASSAKGGYRLNEQFF	TGTGCCAGCAGTGCGAAGGGAGGGTATCGCCTTAATGAGCAGTTCTTC
TRBJ1-4	NA	NA	TRBV14	CASSQARTLSEKLFF	TGTGCCAGCAGCCAAGCCCGGACACTTAGTGAAAAACTGTTTTTT
TRBJ1-1	NA	NA	TRBV6-6	CASSRQGLDTEAFF	TGTGCCAGCAGTCGCCAGGGGTTGGACACTGAAGCTTTCTTT
TRBJ1-2	NA	once	TRBV3-1/TRBV3-2	CASSHRGFDGYTF	TGTGCCAGCAGCCACCGCGGATTCGATGGCTACACCTTC
TRBJ2-3	TRBD2	NA	TRBV6-5	CASSTPGLASSTQYF	TGTGCCAGCAGTACCCCTGGACTAGCGAGTTCAACGCAGTATTTT